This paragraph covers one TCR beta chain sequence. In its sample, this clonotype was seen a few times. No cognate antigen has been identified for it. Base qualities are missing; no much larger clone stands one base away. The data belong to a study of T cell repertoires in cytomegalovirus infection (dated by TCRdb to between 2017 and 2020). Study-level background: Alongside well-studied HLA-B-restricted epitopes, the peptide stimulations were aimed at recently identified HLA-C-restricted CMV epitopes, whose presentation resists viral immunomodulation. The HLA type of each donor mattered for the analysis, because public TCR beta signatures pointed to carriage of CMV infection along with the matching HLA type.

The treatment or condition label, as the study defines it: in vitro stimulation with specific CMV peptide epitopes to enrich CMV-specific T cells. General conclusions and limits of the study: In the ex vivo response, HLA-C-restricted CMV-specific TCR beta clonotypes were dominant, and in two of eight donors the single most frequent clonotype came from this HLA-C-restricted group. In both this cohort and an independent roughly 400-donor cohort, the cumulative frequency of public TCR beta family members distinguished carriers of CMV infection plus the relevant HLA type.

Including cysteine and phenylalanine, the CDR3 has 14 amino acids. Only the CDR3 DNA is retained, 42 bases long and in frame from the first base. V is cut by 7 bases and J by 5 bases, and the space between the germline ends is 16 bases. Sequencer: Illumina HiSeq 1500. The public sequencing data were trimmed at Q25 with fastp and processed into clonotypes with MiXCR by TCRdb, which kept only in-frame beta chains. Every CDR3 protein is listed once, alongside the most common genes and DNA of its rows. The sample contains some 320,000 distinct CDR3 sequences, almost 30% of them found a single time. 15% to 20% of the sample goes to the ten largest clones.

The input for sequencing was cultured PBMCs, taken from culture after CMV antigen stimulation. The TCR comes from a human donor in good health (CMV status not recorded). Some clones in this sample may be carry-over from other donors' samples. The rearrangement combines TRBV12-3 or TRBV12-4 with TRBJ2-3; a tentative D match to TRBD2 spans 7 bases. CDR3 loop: CASTRSGGKDTQYF. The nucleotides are TGTGCCAGCACCCGATCGGGGGGCAAAGATACGCAGTATTTT.